Listed below are T cell receptor beta chains from one sample, sequenced in a study of molecular identifiers for immune sequencing clone quantification. One entry per CDR3 protein, called by TCRdb with MiXCR from the PCR reads. In the table there are under 600,000 distinct CDR3 sequences, about 20% of which are singletons. The sample consisted of naive CD8+ T cells from blood, with Jurkat cell RNA spiked in. The receptors come from a human donor in good health. Some libraries in this study had Jurkat cell RNA spiked in. CDR3s include the opening cysteine and the closing phenylalanine or tryptophan. A D gene is named only where the DNA matches it firmly. Size tells how often a clone was seen (once, few, many) or the class of an expanded clone, and some rows leave it out.

j_call	d_call	v_call	clone_size	cdr3_nt	cdr3_aa
TRBJ2-2	TRBD2	TRBV12-3/TRBV12-4	NA	TGTGCCAGCAGTTTAGCGCTCAGCGGGGGGGCCATTGGGGAGCTGTTTTTT	CASSLALSGGAIGELFF
TRBJ2-3	TRBD2	TRBV11-2	many	TGTGCCAGCAGACGACTAGCGGGGAGAACTAGCACAGATACGCAGTATTTT	CASRRLAGRTSTDTQYF
TRBJ2-7	TRBD2	TRBV7-2	many	TGTGCCAGCAGCCCTCGGACTAGTCCTGGCTACGAGCAGTACTTC	CASSPRTSPGYEQYF
TRBJ2-4	NA	TRBV2	NA	TGTGCCAGCAGTGTGTCAGAATTAGCCAAAAACATTCAGTACTTC	CASSVSELAKNIQYF
TRBJ2-1	NA	TRBV11-2	few	TGTGCCAGCAGCGGAGGGGCAGCGACCTACAATGAGCAGTTCTTC	CASSGGAATYNEQFF
TRBJ1-1	NA	TRBV7-9	many	TGTGCCAGCAGCTTCTCAGGGTCTGAAGCTTTCTTT	CASSFSGSEAFF
TRBJ2-7	NA	TRBV7-9	many	TGTGCCAGCAGCCCGAAGACGGACTACGAGCAGTACTTC	CASSPKTDYEQYF
TRBJ2-2	TRBD1	TRBV18	few	TGTGCCAGCTCAACTATAGGACAGGAAAACACCGGGGAGCTGTTTTTT	CASSTIGQENTGELFF
TRBJ2-7	NA	TRBV13	many	TGTGCCAGCAAACCTTGGGGGGCAGGTTACGAGCAGTACTTC	CASKPWGAGYEQYF
TRBJ2-6	NA	TRBV7-3	many	TGTGCCAGCAGCTTAGGGCCTGGGGCCAACGTCCTGACTTTC	CASSLGPGANVLTF
TRBJ1-2	NA	TRBV4-3	few	TGCGCCAGCAGCCAAGATTCGGTCGGGGGGCTCCTTAACTATGGCTACACCTTC	CASSQDSVGGLLNYGYTF
TRBJ2-7	NA	TRBV27	few	TGTGCCAGCAGTGTTTGGTACAACTACGAGCAGTACTTC	CASSVWYNYEQYF
TRBJ2-7	NA	TRBV28	NA	TGTGCCAGCAGTTTTGGAGAGCAGTACTTC	CASSFGEQYF
TRBJ2-3	NA	TRBV7-6	NA	TGTGCCGGCAGCTTAGAGGGGTTCACAGATACGCAGTATTTT	CAGSLEGFTDTQYF
TRBJ1-2	NA	TRBV5-6	many	TGTGCCAGCAGCTTGGAAGCAGCCAACTATGGCTACACCTTC	CASSLEAANYGYTF
TRBJ1-2	NA	TRBV6-1	NA	TGTGCCAGCAGTGTAGTGGGTTCTAACTATGGCTACACCTTC	CASSVVGSNYGYTF
TRBJ2-3	TRBD2	TRBV5-3	once	TGTGCCAGCAGCTTAATAGCGGGGACTAGCACAGATACGCAGTATTTT	CASSLIAGTSTDTQYF
TRBJ1-1	NA	TRBV5-1	few	TGCGCCAGCAGCTTGGCCGGGGTTATTACGAACACTGAAGCTTTCTTT	CASSLAGVITNTEAFF
TRBJ2-3	TRBD1	TRBV28	many	TGTGCCAGCAGTTTTGATCCTAGGGGGCCAGATACGCAGTATTTT	CASSFDPRGPDTQYF
TRBJ2-3	TRBD1	TRBV5-6	many	TGTGCCAGCAGCCCGACAGGGGGGCACGGAGATACGCAGTATTTT	CASSPTGGHGDTQYF
TRBJ2-3	NA	TRBV2	many	TGTGCCAGCAGTACCAGTTGGGACACAGATACGCAGTATTTT	CASSTSWDTDTQYF
TRBJ1-5	TRBD1	TRBV28	NA	TGTGCCAGCACTCCAGGGTACAGGGGCCATAGCAATCGGCCCCAGCATTTT	CASTPGYRGHSNRPQHF
TRBJ2-3	TRBD2	TRBV4-3	many	TGCGCCAGCAGCCAAGAGTCTAGCGGGAGCACAGATACGCAGTATTTT	CASSQESSGSTDTQYF
TRBJ2-3	TRBD1	TRBV28	many	TGTGCCAGCACCCCAGGCCGACAGGGGACAGATACGCAGTATTTT	CASTPGRQGTDTQYF
TRBJ2-3	TRBD1	TRBV5-4	many	TGTGCCAGCAGCTGGTCGGGACAGTTATCCACAGATACGCAGTATTTT	CASSWSGQLSTDTQYF
TRBJ1-5	TRBD1	TRBV12-5	few	TGTGCTAGTGGTTCCCTACAGGGGGTTGATCAGCCCCAGCATTTT	CASGSLQGVDQPQHF
TRBJ2-7	TRBD2	TRBV7-2	NA	TGTGCCAGCAGCTCACTAGCGGGGCCCTGCGAGCAGTACTTC	CASSSLAGPCEQYF
TRBJ2-7	TRBD1	TRBV10-3	few	TGTGCCATCAGTGAGCCGGACAGGGGACGGGATCGGGACGAGCAGTACTTC	CAISEPDRGRDRDEQYF